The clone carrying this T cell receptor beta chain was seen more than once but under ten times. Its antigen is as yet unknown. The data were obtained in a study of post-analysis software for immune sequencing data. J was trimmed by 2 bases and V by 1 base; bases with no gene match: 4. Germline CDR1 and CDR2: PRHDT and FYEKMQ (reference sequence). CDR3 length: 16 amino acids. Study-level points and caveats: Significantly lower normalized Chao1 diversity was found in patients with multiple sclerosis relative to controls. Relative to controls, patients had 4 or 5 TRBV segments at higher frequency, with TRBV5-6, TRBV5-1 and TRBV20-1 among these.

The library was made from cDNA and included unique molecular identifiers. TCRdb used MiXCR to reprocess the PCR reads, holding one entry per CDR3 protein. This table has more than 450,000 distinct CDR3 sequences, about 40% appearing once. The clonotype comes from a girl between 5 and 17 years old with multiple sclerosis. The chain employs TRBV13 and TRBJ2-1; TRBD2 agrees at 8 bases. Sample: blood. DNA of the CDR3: TGTGCCAGCAGCTTAGCAGGTAGCGGGGCCTACAATGAGCAGTTCTTC. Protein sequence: CASSLAGSGAYNEQFF. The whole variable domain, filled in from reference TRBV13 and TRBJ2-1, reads AAGVIQSPRHLIKEKRETATLKCYPIPRHDTVYWYQQGPGQDPQFLISFYEKMQSDKGSIPDRFSAQQFSDYHSELNMSSLELGDSALYFCASSLAGSGAYNEQFFGPGTRLTVL.